This passage covers 23 T cell receptor beta chains from one sample sequenced in a study of blood T cell repertoires in COVID-19. Using immunoSEQ multiplex PCR, the repertoire was profiled, and TCRdb retains in-frame clones only, with some absent. The sample shows about 44,000 clones, 92% of them seen only once. The source material was peripheral blood. These receptor sequences come from a human donor in a cohort sampled during active COVID-19.

This clone was detected once. The chain is built from TRBV29-1 and TRBJ2-5; 10 positions agree with TRBD1. Germline lookup yields CDR1 SQVTM and CDR2 ANQGSEA. CDR3 length: 15 amino acids. After removal of 7 bases from V and 5 bases from J, the junction contained 13 bases not matched to a gene. The DNA of the CDR3 is TGCAGCGCCTTCCCGACAGGGGGCGCCTGGGAGACCCAGTACTTC. It codes for CSAFPTGGAWETQYF.

The chain recombines TRBV3-1 (or the pseudogene TRBV3-2) with TRBJ2-2, with TRBD2 matching 7 bases. With 5 bases clipped from V and 4 bases from J, the junction kept 13 bases outside the gene matches. CDR3 length: 17 amino acids. CDR1 LGHDT and CDR2 YNNKEL come from the germline V gene (reference sequence). The CDR3 loop is CASSAFSGVGGTGELFF. The CDR3, as DNA: TGTGCCAGCAGCGCATTCAGCGGGGTCGGCGGCACCGGGGAGCTGTTTTTT.

The chain couples TRBV7-8 to TRBJ2-3; no definite D call. The germline CDR1 and CDR2 sequences are SGHVS and FQNEAQ. Deletions cut 1 base from V and 2 bases from J, with 10 bases between. This CDR3 has 15 amino acids. The CDR3 region is CASSLDGRPTDTQYF. CDR3 DNA sequence: TGTGCCAGCAGCTTAGACGGTCGCCCCACAGATACGCAGTATTTT.

This chain connects TRBV27 to TRBJ1-5; D not resolved. Germline lookup yields CDR1 MNHEY and CDR2 SMNVEV (reference sequence). V lost 5 bases and J lost 2, with 13 bases in between. CDR3 length equals 15 residues. As DNA, the CDR3 is TGTGCCAGCAGTATCTCGGGGATGGGCAATCAGCCCCAGCATTTT. Translating gives CASSISGMGNQPQHF.

The chain is built from TRBV6-1 and TRBJ1-5; D unresolved. Trimming pared 2 bases from V and 7 bases from J, leaving 15 bases between. The germline CDR1 and CDR2 sequences are MNHNS and SASEGT. This CDR3 comprises 15 residues. CDR3 sequence (DNA): TGTGCCAGCAGTGAATTATCGGGATCGAGGCAGCCCCAGCATTTT. This encodes CASSELSGSRQPQHF.

The gene calls are TRBV28 and TRBJ1-1, with 9 nucleotides matching TRBD1. The germline V gene encodes CDR1 MDHEN and CDR2 SYDVKM. The CDR3 contains 13 residues. V lost 6 bases to trimming and J lost 5 bases; unmatched junction nucleotides: 4. CDR3 sequence reads: CASRGQGGTEAFF. DNA of the CDR3: TGTGCCAGCAGGGGACAGGGCGGGACTGAAGCTTTCTTT.

This chain connects TRBV11-3 to TRBJ1-1; TRBD1 matches at 7 bases. This CDR3 has 13 residues. Germline V CDR1 and CDR2: SGHNT, YENEEA. The V segment lost 4 bases and the J segment 9 bases; nucleotides outside the gene matches: 8. The chain's CDR3 is CASSSRDRSKAFF. The DNA of the CDR3 is TGTGCCAGCAGCTCGCGGGACAGATCTAAAGCTTTCTTT.

This chain uses TRBV7-9 with TRBJ2-7; 8 bases fit TRBD2. Germline V gene sequence: CDR1 SEHNR, CDR2 FQNEAQ (reference sequence). The CDR3 length is 14 residues. J was trimmed by 5 bases and V by 3 bases; bases with no gene match: 6. The CDR3 coding sequence is TGTGCCAGCAGCTTCGGGGGGACTAGGAACGAGCAGTACTTC. Protein sequence: CASSFGGTRNEQYF.

This rearrangement joins TRBV5-6 to TRBJ2-2; perhaps TRBD2 as D (5 bases). This CDR3 is built from 12 residues. The V end was cut by 1 base, the J end by 13 bases, with 11 bases between. Germline V CDR1 and CDR2: SGHDT, YYEEEE. CDR3 DNA: TGTGCCAGCAGCTTGCCGGGGTTGGGGCTGTTTTTT. This sequence encodes CASSLPGLGLFF.

J is TRBJ2-5 and V is TRBV23-1, with a weak D call TRBD1 (6 bases). TRBV23-1 qualifies as an ORF whose function is uncertain. V shed 6 bases and J shed 5 bases, with 13 bases lying between them. This CDR3 comprises 13 residues. The DNA of the CDR3 is TGCGCCAGCAGCCGGACAGCGGTGGAGACCCAGTACTTC. It specifies CASSRTAVETQYF.

The V gene is TRBV5-6, the J gene TRBJ2-3, with D possibly being TRBD2 (7 bases). The V end lost 1 base, the J end lost 2 bases, and 11 bases lay between the germline ends. CDR1 is SGHDT, CDR2 YYEEEE, per germline. The CDR3 is made up of 15 amino acids. Here the CDR3 reads CASSLWGGTTDTQYF. CDR3 nucleotide sequence: TGTGCCAGCAGCTTGTGGGGGGGCACCACAGATACGCAGTATTTT.

This sequence joins TRBV2 and TRBJ1-4; possible D gene TRBD1, 6 bases. The V and J ends lost 6 bases and 4 bases respectively, with 12 bases between them. Per germline, CDR1 SNHLY and CDR2 FYNNEI. The CDR3 spans 14 residues. CDR3 coding DNA: TGTGCCAGCAGCGAACAGGGAATTAATGAAAAACTGTTTTTT. Translated: CASSEQGINEKLFF.

The CDR3 coding sequence is TGTGCCAGTAACCATAACAGGGAGTCAAACTATGGCTACACCTTC. Its translation is CASNHNRESNYGYTF. The chain employs TRBV19 and TRBJ1-2; TRBD1 is a possible D gene (6 bases). Germline loops: CDR1 LNHDA, CDR2 SQIVND (reference sequence). The CDR3 has 15 amino acids. Trimming removed 7 bases at V and 2 bases at J, with 17 bases between. Using reference TRBV19 and TRBJ1-2 for the parts outside the CDR3, the full variable domain is DGGITQSPKYLFRKEGQNVTLSCEQNLNHDAMYWYRQDPGQGLRLIYYSQIVNDFQKGDIAEGYSVSREKKESFPLTVTSAQKNPTAFYLCASNHNRESNYGYTFGSGTRLTVV.

This clone was seen only once. The J gene is TRBJ2-7, the V gene TRBV7-9; 9 positions agree with TRBD2. The CDR3 consists of 15 residues. Losses at the gene ends were 5 bases for V and 5 bases for J; bases not matched to a gene: 10. CDR1 and CDR2 (germline): SEHNR, FQNEAQ (reference sequence). CDR3 coding DNA: TGTGCCAGCAGCCCCTCGGGCGGGGGGGGCCACGAGCAGTACTTC. Amino acid sequence: CASSPSGGGGHEQYF.

The rearrangement joins TRBV6-6 to TRBJ2-7; 11 bases line up with TRBD1. CDR1 is MNHNY and CDR2 is SVGAGI in the germline V gene (reference sequence). The trim removed 6 bases at V and 4 bases at J, leaving 8 bases unmatched. CDR3 length equals 15 residues. Written as DNA, the CDR3 is TGTGCCAGCAGCCCGGGACAGGGGGGACGGTACGAGCAGTACTTC. It specifies CASSPGQGGRYEQYF.

V is TRBV19 and J is TRBJ2-3; TRBD1 might be the D (5 bases). Germline V lookup: CDR1 LNHDA, CDR2 SQIVND (reference sequence). V lost 4 bases, J lost 2 bases, and 16 bases lay in between. CDR3 length equals 16 residues. DNA of the CDR3: TGTGCCAGTAGTACGTGGGGCGCCGCCAACACAGATACGCAGTATTTT. Translating it yields CASSTWGAANTDTQYF.

The chain carries TRBV9 and TRBJ1-4, with 8 bases matching TRBD1. Trimming took 4 bases from V and 4 from J; bases not matched to a gene: 6. Germline-derived CDR1 and CDR2 are SGDLS and YYNGEE. CDR3 length equals 15 residues. The CDR3 bases are TGTGCCAGCAGCCCCCGGACAGGGTATAATGAAAAACTGTTTTTT. It is translated as CASSPRTGYNEKLFF.

The chain has TRBV24-1 and TRBJ2-2; the match to TRBD2 covers 8 bases. CDR1 is KGHDR and CDR2 is SFDVKD in the germline V gene. The J segment lost 5 bases and the V segment lost 6 bases, leaving 13 bases of the junction unmatched. CDR3 size: 17 residues. CDR3 residues: CATSQNPGLDLTGELFF. In DNA form, the CDR3 reads TGTGCCACCAGTCAAAACCCGGGACTAGACTTGACCGGGGAGCTGTTTTTT.

This rearrangement joins TRBV6-4 to TRBJ2-2, with D perhaps matching TRBD1 (5 bases). Germline V gene lookup returns CDR1 MRHNA and CDR2 SNTAGT. V gave up 4 bases and J gave up 6 bases, with 18 bases separating them. This CDR3 comprises 16 residues. In DNA, the CDR3 is TGTGCCAGCAGTGGCCACTCGCTGGGGCTGGCCGGGGAGCTGTTTTTT. This codes for CASSGHSLGLAGELFF.

This chain connects TRBV29-1 to TRBJ2-1; 10 bases fit TRBD1. V lost 6 bases and J lost 2; bases outside the gene matches: 4. The CDR3 loop spans 14 amino acids. Per the germline V gene, CDR1 is SQVTM and CDR2 is ANQGSEA. CDR3 DNA: TGCAGCGTGAGGGACAGGGGACCCTACAATGAGCAGTTCTTC. This codes for CSVRDRGPYNEQFF.

The rearrangement links TRBV7-8 to TRBJ2-1; tentative D call: TRBD2 (7 bases). CDR3 length: 20 amino acids. The ends were cut back, 0 bases at V and 4 bases at J, with 25 bases in the middle. Germline CDR1 is SGHVS and CDR2 is FQNEAQ. The CDR3 protein is CASSLAWGAASGQTYNEQFF. In nucleotides, the CDR3 is TGTGCCAGCAGCTTAGCGTGGGGGGCGGCTAGCGGACAAACTTACAATGAGCAGTTCTTC.

This clone came up once. The V gene is TRBV6-5, the J gene TRBJ1-5; the D gene is possibly TRBD1 (5 bases). Germline lookup yields CDR1 MNHEY and CDR2 SVGAGI. V lost 6 bases and J lost 0, with 12 bases in between. The CDR3 is 15 residues long. CDR3 DNA sequence: TGTGCCAGCAGGGGGGGGGACGTTAGCAATCAGCCCCAGCATTTT. This translates into CASRGGDVSNQPQHF.

This chain links TRBV14 with TRBJ2-3, with D possibly TRBD1 on 5 matching bases. The germline V and J ends were trimmed by 1 base and 3 bases, with 8 bases remaining between them. Germline V gives CDR1 SGHDN, CDR2 FVKESK. The CDR3 is made up of 14 amino acids. The CDR3 DNA sequence: TGTGCCAGCAGCCAAGGCAGGGCTACAGATACGCAGTATTTT. This gives the protein CASSQGRATDTQYF.